The 20 T cell receptor beta chains below all came from one sample that was sequenced in a study of post-analysis software for immune sequencing data. Whole-study findings and limits: When patients were compared with controls, 4 or 5 TRBV segments were more frequent, TRBV5-6, TRBV5-1 and TRBV20-1 among them.

These TCRs are of unknown antigen specificity. Tagging with unique molecular identifiers was a feature of the TCR beta cDNA libraries. TCRdb analysed the PCR reads with MiXCR anew, one entry per CDR3 protein. The sample lists fewer than 550,000 distinct CDR3 sequences; roughly 34% were seen once. The sample was blood. Source of these receptors: a girl aged 2-17 years with multiple sclerosis.

The chain carries TRBV29-1 and TRBJ1-2, with a tentative D call TRBD1 (6 bases). This CDR3 contains 14 residues. Trimming cost V 6 bases and J 3 bases, with 17 bases left between them. In germline, CDR1 is SQVTM, CDR2 ANQGSEA. The CDR3 is CSVDAARGHYGYTF. CDR3 coding DNA: TGCAGCGTCGACGCTGCCAGGGGTCACTATGGCTACACCTTC.

The J gene is TRBJ1-2, the V gene TRBV4-1, with D possibly being TRBD1 (6 bases). The CDR3 is 15 amino acids. Germline loops: CDR1 MGHRA, CDR2 YSYEKL. Between the trimmed V and J ends, which lost 11 bases and 5 bases, there was a span of 24 bases. In nucleotides, the CDR3 is TGCGCCTCCAGCCCGGGGGCGGGGTCCCTGTATGGCTACACCTTC. Translation: CASSPGAGSLYGYTF.

This clonotype was seen at least ten times. This may arise from a read error, as a much more abundant clone is one base away. This rearrangement joins TRBV27 to TRBJ2-7, with D perhaps TRBD1 (6 bases). Looked up from germline, CDR1 is MNHEY and CDR2 is SMNVEV (reference sequence). The CDR3 has 14 amino acids. The V end lost 6 bases, the J end lost 0 bases, and 12 bases lay between the germline ends. CDR3 nucleotides: TGTGCCAGCAGGGGGCAGGGGAGCTCCTACGAGCAGTACTTC. This codes for CASRGQGSSYEQYF.

This rearrangement joins TRBV20-1 to TRBJ2-5, with 9 bases fitting TRBD2. The CDR3 consists of 16 residues. Germline V gives CDR1 DFQATT, CDR2 SNEGSKA (reference sequence). V lost 3 bases to trimming and J lost 11 bases; unmatched junction nucleotides: 19. Here the CDR3 reads CSARDLASGVSNEQYF. The CDR3 coding sequence is TGCAGTGCTAGGGACCTGGCTAGCGGGGTCTCCAATGAGCAGTACTTC.

This clonotype was seen a handful of times. The genes are TRBV27 and TRBJ2-7; TRBD1 matches at 12 bases. Trimming took 5 bases from V and 4 from J; bases not matched to a gene: 6. CDR1 MNHEY and CDR2 SMNVEV come from the germline V gene (reference sequence). The CDR3 totals 15 residues. CDR3: CASSLPGQGAYEQYF. CDR3 DNA: TGTGCCAGCAGTCTTCCGGGACAGGGGGCTTACGAGCAGTACTTC.

This clonotype was counted at least ten times. V usage is TRBV6-1 and J usage is TRBJ2-5, with 15 positions matching TRBD2. Looked up from germline, CDR1 is MNHNS and CDR2 is SASEGT. The CDR3 extends over 15 amino acids. V was pared by 6 bases and J by 5 bases, with 4 bases of the junction left unmatched. For the CDR3, the DNA is TGTGCCAGCAGCGGGACTAGCGGGGGGATGGAGACCCAGTACTTC. It specifies CASSGTSGGMETQYF.

This clonotype was detected a few times. Here the CDR3 reads CSAVRWGGPLGGTDTQYF. DNA of the CDR3: TGCAGTGCCGTACGTTGGGGGGGGCCTCTTGGCGGCACAGATACGCAGTATTTT. The J gene is TRBJ2-3, the V gene TRBV20-1; D possibly corresponds to TRBD2 (7 bases). There are 18 residues in the CDR3. The V end lost 6 bases, the J end lost 1 base, and 26 bases lay between the germline ends. CDR1 DFQATT and CDR2 SNEGSKA come from the germline V gene (reference sequence).

Remarks on this clonotype: The junction does not match germline at one end; this may be a read error. The chain is built from TRBV5-6 and TRBJ2-7; D tentatively reads TRBD1 or TRBD2 (6 bases each). CDR1 and CDR2 from the germline V gene are SGHDT and YYEEEE. The CDR3 sequence is 15 residues long. As DNA, the CDR3 is TGTGCCGGCAGCGGCGGGGACAAGGCCCCCTACGAGCAGTACTTC. Protein sequence: CAGSGGDKAPYEQYF.

The rearrangement joins TRBV28 to TRBJ1-2, with D tentatively TRBD1 (5 bases). The CDR3 covers 14 residues. The ends were cut back, 2 bases at V and 3 bases at J, with 10 bases in the middle. Germline lookup yields CDR1 MDHEN and CDR2 SYDVKM. This chain's CDR3 is CASSLTGGDYGYTF. Here the CDR3 DNA reads TGTGCCAGCAGTTTAACAGGAGGAGACTATGGCTACACCTTC.

A few counts support this clonotype. V is TRBV20-1 and J is TRBJ2-4, with 7 bases lining up with TRBD1. Looked up from germline, CDR1 is DFQATT and CDR2 is SNEGSKA (reference sequence). The CDR3 spans 14 residues. Trimming removed 6 bases from V and 7 bases from J; junction bases left unmatched: 12. This CDR3 reads CSAPRTGPKNIQYF. In DNA form, the CDR3 reads TGCAGTGCCCCCCGGACAGGCCCAAAGAACATTCAGTACTTC.

The rearrangement links TRBV6-2 or TRBV6-3 to TRBJ2-3, with D uncertain. The V end lost 5 bases, the J end lost 4 bases, and 16 bases lay between the germline ends. Looked up from germline, CDR1 is MNHEY and CDR2 is SVGEGT. The CDR3 has 15 residues. CDR3: CASSPQESLADTQYF. For the CDR3, the DNA is TGTGCCAGCAGTCCTCAGGAATCCCTCGCAGATACGCAGTATTTT.

The rearrangement joins TRBV7-9 to TRBJ2-1; TRBD2 matches 14 bases. With V trimmed by 1 base and J by 9 bases, 8 bases remained unmatched. Germline values: CDR1 SEHNR, CDR2 FQNEAQ (reference sequence). This CDR3 has 17 residues. The CDR3 is CASSLGGLAGGRGEQFF. CDR3 sequence (DNA): TGTGCCAGCAGCTTAGGAGGACTAGCGGGGGGACGCGGTGAGCAGTTCTTC.

This clonotype was counted only a few times. The chain joins TRBV20-1 to TRBJ2-7, with 9 bases that match TRBD1. CDR3 length: 14 amino acids. With V trimmed by 1 base and J by 6 bases, 7 bases remained unmatched. Germline CDR1 is DFQATT and CDR2 is SNEGSKA (reference sequence). The CDR3 region is CSARAPGQGTEQYF. The CDR3 bases are TGCAGTGCTAGAGCTCCGGGACAGGGAACCGAGCAGTACTTC.

The J gene is TRBJ1-2, the V gene TRBV12-3 or TRBV12-4, with a weak D call TRBD1 (5 bases). V lost 0 bases and J lost 8, with 10 bases in between. CDR3 length: 13 residues. CDR3 in amino acids: CASSLAGVGGYTF. The DNA of the CDR3 is TGTGCCAGCAGTTTAGCGGGGGTGGGAGGCTACACCTTC.

The chain uses TRBV5-6 and TRBJ2-7; D not certain. The CDR3 consists of 13 residues. Germline lookup yields CDR1 SGHDT and CDR2 YYEEEE. Trimming removed 0 bases at V and 7 bases at J, with 11 bases between. The CDR3 DNA reads TGTGCCAGCAGCTTGGGGCAGAACAATGAGCAGTACTTC. Protein sequence: CASSLGQNNEQYF.

This clonotype showed up many times. The chain uses TRBV12-3 or TRBV12-4 and TRBJ2-5; D is perhaps TRBD1 (6 bases). The CDR3 runs 13 residues. The V and J ends lost 6 bases and 2 bases respectively, with 10 bases between them. CDR3 bases: TGTGCCAGCAGCTGGACAGTTCAAGAGACCCAGTACTTC. Translation: CASSWTVQETQYF.

The CDR3 reads CASSPLARTEAFF. DNA of the CDR3: TGCGCCAGCAGCCCCCTTGCGAGGACTGAAGCTTTCTTT. The rearrangement joins TRBV4-1 to TRBJ1-1; D is ambiguous. Germline lookup yields CDR1 MGHRA and CDR2 YSYEKL. The CDR3 is made up of 13 amino acids. Deletions cut 4 bases from V and 5 bases from J, with 11 bases between.

The chain combines TRBV6-2 or TRBV6-3 with TRBJ2-5, with D tentatively TRBD1 (6 bases). CDR1 and CDR2 (germline): MNHEY, SVGEGT. Trimming removed 10 bases from V and 4 bases from J, with 13 bases in between. CDR3 length: 12 amino acids. The CDR3 nucleotides are TGTGCCACTACAGGGTTCACAGAGACCCAGTACTTC. It encodes CATTGFTETQYF.

The genes are TRBV6-5 and TRBJ2-1; 9 positions match TRBD2. The CDR3 spans 16 residues. V dropped 2 bases and J dropped 4; count of bases not matched to a gene: 6. Germline V CDR1 and CDR2: MNHEY, SVGAGI. The DNA of the CDR3 is TGTGCCAGCAGTTACCGCCAGCGGGGGGATTACAATGAGCAGTTCTTC. Translation: CASSYRQRGDYNEQFF.

The table lists this clonotype with many counts. The chain uses TRBV12-3 or TRBV12-4 and TRBJ2-5, with 10 positions matching TRBD2. There are 16 residues in the CDR3. V gave up 2 bases and J gave up 3 bases; unmatched junction bases: 6. In DNA form, the CDR3 reads TGTGCCAGCAGTTTAAACCAGCGGGGGGGAGAAGAGACCCAGTACTTC. It encodes CASSLNQRGGEETQYF.